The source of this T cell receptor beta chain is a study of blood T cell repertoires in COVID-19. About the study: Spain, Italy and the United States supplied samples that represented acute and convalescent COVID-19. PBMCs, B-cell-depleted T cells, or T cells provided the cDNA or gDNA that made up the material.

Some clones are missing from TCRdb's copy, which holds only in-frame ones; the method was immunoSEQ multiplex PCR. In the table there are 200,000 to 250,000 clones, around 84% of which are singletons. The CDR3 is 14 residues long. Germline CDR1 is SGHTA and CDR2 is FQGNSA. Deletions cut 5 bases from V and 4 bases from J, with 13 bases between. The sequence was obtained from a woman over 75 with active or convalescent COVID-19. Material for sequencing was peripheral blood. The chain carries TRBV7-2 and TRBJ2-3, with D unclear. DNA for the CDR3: TGTGCCAGCAGCCGGCGACAAAAACCAGATACGCAGTATTTT. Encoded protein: CASSRRQKPDTQYF.